This section outlines one T cell receptor beta chain sequence together with its context. Authors' methods: Reference gene primer amplification in the assay estimated nucleated cell counts. The method was immunoSEQ multiplex PCR; TCRdb's version includes in-frame clones alone and lacks a portion of them. The DNA gave D and trimming, while V, J and clone size come from that table. The data contain over 350,000 clones, roughly 91% of them singletons. This sample is part of a study of blood T cell repertoires in COVID-19. Study details: From the United States, Italy and Spain came samples of acute and convalescent COVID-19. From T cells, B-cell-depleted T cells, or PBMCs came the material, which was cDNA or gDNA.

This clonotype was obtained from a woman aged 25 to 45 with acute or convalescent COVID-19. Specimen: peripheral blood.

The CDR3 sequence is CASSLDASPFINTGELFF. DNA of the CDR3: TGTGCCAGCAGCTTAGATGCTAGCCCCTTTATAAACACCGGGGAGCTGTTTTTT. The chain is built from TRBV11-3 and TRBJ2-2; possibly TRBD2 for D (5 bases). Germline V gene data show CDR1 as SGHNT and CDR2 as YENEEA. CDR3 length: 18 amino acids. V was cut by 0 bases and J by 2 bases, with 16 bases left in between.